This paragraph reports one T cell receptor (beta chain). Its target is not known. This specimen comes from a study of OX40 agonist ivuxolimab in advanced cancers. Study-level results: Which antigen the expanded peripheral T cells recognized is unknown. On average, CD8+ T cells showed a greater number of expanded clones than CD4+.

Method: immunoSEQ multiplex PCR; TCRdb's copy keeps in-frame clones and lacks some. The table has 73,000 or so clones, approximately 86% seen once. Trimming took 5 bases from V and 0 from J; bases not matched to a gene: 9. The CDR3 length is 16 residues. Germline CDR1 reads MNHEY; CDR2 reads SMNVEV (reference sequence). The chain recombines TRBV27 with TRBJ1-1; TRBD1 aligns across 7 bases. The specimen comprised CD4+ or CD8+ T cells sorted from blood, sampled in a trial of the OX40 agonist ivuxolimab. The TCR sequence derives from an adult with an advanced solid tumor such as melanoma, head and neck, liver or kidney cancer. The CDR3, as DNA: TGTGCCAGCAGTCCCAGGGGACAGCACATGAACACTGAAGCTTTCTTT. It yields the protein CASSPRGQHMNTEAFF.